This T cell receptor beta chain comes out of a study of glioma-infiltrating T cells after dendritic cell vaccination. V was pared by 8 bases and J by 1 base, with 8 bases between. The V gene's germline CDR1 is SNHLY and CDR2 FYNNEI. CDR3 length equals 12 residues. Overall study findings and caveats: Few patients contributed both blood and tumor specimens.

Repertoires were generated with immunoSEQ multiplex PCR, while TCRdb's copy carries only in-frame clones and drops some. The repertoire consists of roughly 87,000 clones, with roughly 87% occurring once and the leading ten covering less than 7.5%. With regard to this clone: The antigen remains unidentified.

The time point is: after dendritic cell vaccination, including at tumor progression/relapse. The TCR originated in a human donor with glioblastoma. This chain uses TRBV2 with TRBJ1-1; D possibly corresponds to TRBD1 (6 bases). Material: blood, obtained after dendritic cell vaccination. In nucleotides, the CDR3 is TGTGCCAGCCGACAGGAGAACACTGAAGCTTTCTTT. As protein: CASRQENTEAFF.